The 5 T cell receptor beta chains presented below share a single source sample, sequenced in a study of T-cell reconstitution after alpha-beta-depleted transplantation in children. It was with unique molecular identifiers that the TCRbeta library was prepared. TCRdb called the PCR reads again in MiXCR, with one record for every CDR3 protein. The table includes tens of thousands of distinct CDR3 sequences, about 9% detected once. The sample here was PBMCs, mostly from graft donor cells, taken 60 days after TCRalphabeta/CD19-depleted stem cell transplant. Source of these receptors: a male patient between 2 and 10 years old who had a stem cell transplant for chronic granulomatous disease, so the T cells may come from the graft donor.

In the case of this clonotype: The junction differs from germline at one of its ends, possibly a read error. This chain uses TRBV12-3 or TRBV12-4 with TRBJ2-7, with TRBD2 as a possible D gene (5 bases). This CDR3 contains 16 residues. For the CDR3, the DNA is TGTGCCAGCAGACGACGGGGTCTGGGATTCTCATACGAGAAGTACTTC. This translates into CASRRRGLGFSYEKYF.

This clonotype came up many times. The chain combines TRBV29-1 with TRBJ2-1; TRBD2 might be the D (5 bases). Germline V lookup: CDR1 SQVTM, CDR2 ANQGSEA. The CDR3 runs to 10 residues. Trimming took 7 bases from V and 7 from J, leaving 8 bases between them. Here the CDR3 DNA reads TGCAGCGCCTGGGAGAATGAGCAGTTCTTC. It translates to CSAWENEQFF.

A word on this clonotype: A much larger clone lies one base from this, so it may be a read error. The chain recombines TRBV20-1 with TRBJ2-5; D might be TRBD2 (6 bases). The DNA end is more similar to TRBJ2-1, so the J call may be wrong. There are 14 residues in the CDR3. Germline lookup yields CDR1 DFQATT and CDR2 SNEGSKA (reference sequence). The CDR3 nucleotides read TGCAGTGCTAGATCATCAAGGGGTCGGGAGACCCAGTTCTTC. It yields the protein CSARSSRGRETQFF.

This clonotype was seen repeatedly, ten times or more. The chain recombines TRBV2 with TRBJ1-5; D unclear. Looked up from germline, CDR1 is SNHLY and CDR2 is FYNNEI. CDR3 size: 13 residues. Trimming shortened V by 6 bases and J by 8 bases, and 14 bases separated the two germline ends. The CDR3 is CASRRQPSEPQHF. The CDR3 DNA sequence: TGTGCCAGCAGACGACAACCGTCCGAGCCCCAGCATTTT. Variable domain in full (rest from reference TRBV2 and TRBJ1-5): EPEVTQTPSHQVTQMGQEVILRCVPISNHLYFYWYRQILGQKVEFLVSFYNNEISEKSEIFDDQFSVERPDGSNFTLKIRSTKLEDSAMYFCASRRQPSEPQHFGDGTRLSIL.

This clonotype has a count of ten or more. One end of the junction fails to match germline, which may point to a read error. This chain connects TRBV20-1 to TRBJ2-1; weak D call: TRBD2 (5 bases). The germline gives CDR1 DFQATT, CDR2 SNEGSKA (reference sequence). The CDR3 has 14 residues. This CDR3 reads CSARAGLDYHEQFF. CDR3 nucleotide sequence: TGCAGTGCTAGAGCAGGACTCGACTACCATGAGCAGTTCTTC.